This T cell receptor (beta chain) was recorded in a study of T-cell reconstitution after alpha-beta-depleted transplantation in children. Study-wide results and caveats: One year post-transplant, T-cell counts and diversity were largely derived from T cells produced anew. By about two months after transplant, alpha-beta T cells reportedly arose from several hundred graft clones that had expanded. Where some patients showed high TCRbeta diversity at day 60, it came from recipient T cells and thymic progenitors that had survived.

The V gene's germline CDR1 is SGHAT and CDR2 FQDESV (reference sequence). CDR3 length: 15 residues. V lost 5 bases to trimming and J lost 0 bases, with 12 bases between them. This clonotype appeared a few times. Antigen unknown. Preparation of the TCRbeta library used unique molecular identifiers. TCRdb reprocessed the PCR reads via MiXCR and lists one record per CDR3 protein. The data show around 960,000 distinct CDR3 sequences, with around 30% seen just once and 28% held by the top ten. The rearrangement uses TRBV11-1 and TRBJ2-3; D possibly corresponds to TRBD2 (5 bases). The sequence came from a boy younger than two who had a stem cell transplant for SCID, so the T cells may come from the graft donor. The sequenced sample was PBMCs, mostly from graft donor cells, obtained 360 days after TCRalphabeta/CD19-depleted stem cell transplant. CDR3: CASSQLVRSTDTQYF. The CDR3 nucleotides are TGTGCCAGCAGCCAACTAGTACGAAGCACAGATACGCAGTATTTT.